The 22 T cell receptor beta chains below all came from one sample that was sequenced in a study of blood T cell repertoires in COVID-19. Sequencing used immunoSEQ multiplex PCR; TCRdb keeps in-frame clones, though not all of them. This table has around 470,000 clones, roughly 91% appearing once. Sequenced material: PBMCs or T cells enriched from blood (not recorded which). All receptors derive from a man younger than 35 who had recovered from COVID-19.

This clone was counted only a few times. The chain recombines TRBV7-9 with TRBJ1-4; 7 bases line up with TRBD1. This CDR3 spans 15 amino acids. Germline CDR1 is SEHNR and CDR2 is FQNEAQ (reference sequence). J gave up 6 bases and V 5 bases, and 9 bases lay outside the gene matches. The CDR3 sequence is CASSIETGTDEKLFF. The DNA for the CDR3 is TGTGCCAGCAGCATTGAGACAGGGACTGATGAAAAACTGTTTTTT.

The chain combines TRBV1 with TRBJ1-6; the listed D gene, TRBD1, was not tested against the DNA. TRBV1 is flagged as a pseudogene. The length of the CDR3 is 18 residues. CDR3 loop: CTSSHFTGAGPYNSPLHF. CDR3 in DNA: TGCACCAGCAGCCATTTTACAGGGGCAGGACCCTATAATTCACCCCTCCACTTT.

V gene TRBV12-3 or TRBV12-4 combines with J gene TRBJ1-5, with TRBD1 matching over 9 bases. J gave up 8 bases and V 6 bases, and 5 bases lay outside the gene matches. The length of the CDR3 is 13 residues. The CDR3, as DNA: TGTGCCAGCAGGGGACAGGGTAAGGAGCCCCAGCATTTT. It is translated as CASRGQGKEPQHF.

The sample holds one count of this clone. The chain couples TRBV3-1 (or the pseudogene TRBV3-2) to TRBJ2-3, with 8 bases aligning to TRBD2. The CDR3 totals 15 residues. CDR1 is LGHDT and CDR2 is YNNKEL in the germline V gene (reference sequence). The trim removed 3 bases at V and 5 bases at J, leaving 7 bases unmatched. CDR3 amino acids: CASSHPREAGDTQYF. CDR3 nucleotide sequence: TGTGCCAGCAGCCATCCGCGGGAGGCGGGAGATACGCAGTATTTT.

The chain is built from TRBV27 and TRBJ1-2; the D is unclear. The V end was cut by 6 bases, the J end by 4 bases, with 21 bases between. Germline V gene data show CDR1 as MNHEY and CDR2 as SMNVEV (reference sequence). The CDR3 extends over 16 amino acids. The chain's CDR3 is CASSSPAELGSYGYTF. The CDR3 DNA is TGTGCCAGCAGCTCCCCGGCGGAATTGGGTAGCTATGGCTACACCTTC.

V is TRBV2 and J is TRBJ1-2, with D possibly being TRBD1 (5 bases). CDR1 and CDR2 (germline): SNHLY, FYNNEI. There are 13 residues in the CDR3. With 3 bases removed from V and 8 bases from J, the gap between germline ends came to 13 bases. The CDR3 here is CASSEGQGMGYTF. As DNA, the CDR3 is TGTGCCAGCAGTGAGGGGCAGGGTATGGGCTACACCTTC.

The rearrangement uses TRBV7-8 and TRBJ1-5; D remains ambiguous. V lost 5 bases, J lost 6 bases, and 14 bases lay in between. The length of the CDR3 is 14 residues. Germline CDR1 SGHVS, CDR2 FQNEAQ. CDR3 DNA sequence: TGTGCCAGCAGCCTCCTGGAGGGTGTTCAGCCCCAGCATTTT. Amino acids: CASSLLEGVQPQHF.

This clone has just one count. This CDR3 is CASSDRTDSTYGYTF. The CDR3 region has the DNA TGTGCCAGCAGTGATAGGACAGATAGCACCTATGGCTACACCTTC. J is TRBJ1-2 and V is TRBV6-1, with D possibly being TRBD1 (6 bases). CDR3 length: 15 amino acids. Trimming pared 3 bases from V and 4 bases from J, leaving 15 bases between. Germline assignment: CDR1 MNHNS and CDR2 SASEGT.

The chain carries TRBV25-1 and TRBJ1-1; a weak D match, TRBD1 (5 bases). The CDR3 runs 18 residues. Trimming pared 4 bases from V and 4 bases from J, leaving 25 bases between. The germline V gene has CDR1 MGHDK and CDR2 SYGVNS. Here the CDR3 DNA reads TGTGCCAGCAGTGTTGGAGGGGCCCCGACAGTGGTTGGCACTGAAGCTTTCTTT. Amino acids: CASSVGGAPTVVGTEAFF.

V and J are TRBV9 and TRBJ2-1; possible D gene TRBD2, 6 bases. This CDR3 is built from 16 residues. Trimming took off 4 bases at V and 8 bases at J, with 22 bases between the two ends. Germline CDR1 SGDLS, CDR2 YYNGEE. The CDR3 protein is CASSPVISGPFDEQFF. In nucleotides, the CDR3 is TGTGCCAGCAGCCCAGTGATCAGCGGGCCTTTCGATGAGCAGTTCTTC. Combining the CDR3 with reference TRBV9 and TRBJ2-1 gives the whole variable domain DSGVTQTPKHLITATGQRVTLRCSPRSGDLSVYWYQQSLDQGLQFLIQYYNGEERAKGNILERFSAQQFPDLHSELNLSSLELGDSALYFCASSPVISGPFDEQFFGPGTRLTVL.

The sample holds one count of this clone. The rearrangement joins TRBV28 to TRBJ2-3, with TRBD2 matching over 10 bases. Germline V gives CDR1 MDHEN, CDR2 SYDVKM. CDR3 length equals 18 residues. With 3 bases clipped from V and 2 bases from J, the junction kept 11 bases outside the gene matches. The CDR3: CASSLSGLAGESTDTQYF. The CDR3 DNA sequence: TGTGCCAGCAGTTTGTCTGGTCTAGCGGGAGAGTCCACAGATACGCAGTATTTT.

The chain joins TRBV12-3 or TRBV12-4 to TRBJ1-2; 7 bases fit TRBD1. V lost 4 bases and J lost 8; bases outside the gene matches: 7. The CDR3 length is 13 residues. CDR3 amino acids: CASSSTGERGYTF. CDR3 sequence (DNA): TGTGCCAGCAGTTCAACAGGGGAACGGGGCTACACCTTC.

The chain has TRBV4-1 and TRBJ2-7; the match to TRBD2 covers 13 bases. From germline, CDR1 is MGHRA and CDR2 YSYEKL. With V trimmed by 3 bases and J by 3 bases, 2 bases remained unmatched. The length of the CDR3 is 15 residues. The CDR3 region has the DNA TGCGCCAGCAGCCAGGGGACTAGCGGGAACTACGAGCAGTACTTC. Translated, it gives CASSQGTSGNYEQYF.

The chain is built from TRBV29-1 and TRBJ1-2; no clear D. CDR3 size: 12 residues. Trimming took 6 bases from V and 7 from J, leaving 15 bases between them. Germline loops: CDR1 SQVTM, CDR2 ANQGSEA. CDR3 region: CSVMTLAGGYTF. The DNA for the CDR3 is TGCAGCGTCATGACCCTCGCGGGTGGCTACACCTTC.

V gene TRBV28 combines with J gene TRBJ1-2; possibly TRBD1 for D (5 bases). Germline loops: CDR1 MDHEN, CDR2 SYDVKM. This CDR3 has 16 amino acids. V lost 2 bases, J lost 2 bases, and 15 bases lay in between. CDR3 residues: CASSLKWKGRNYGYTF. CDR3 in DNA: TGTGCCAGCAGTTTAAAGTGGAAGGGGAGGAACTATGGCTACACCTTC.

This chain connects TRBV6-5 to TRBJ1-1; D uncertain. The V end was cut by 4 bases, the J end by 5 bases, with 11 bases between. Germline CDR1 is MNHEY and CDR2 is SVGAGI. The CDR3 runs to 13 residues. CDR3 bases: TGTGCCAGCAGTTTCGGGCGGGAAACTGAAGCTTTCTTT. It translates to CASSFGRETEAFF.

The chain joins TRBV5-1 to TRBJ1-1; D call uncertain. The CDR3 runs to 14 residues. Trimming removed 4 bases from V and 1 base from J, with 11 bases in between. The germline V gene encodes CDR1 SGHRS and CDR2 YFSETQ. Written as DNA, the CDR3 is TGCGCCAGCAGCCTGGGTAACAGGAACACTGAAGCTTTCTTT. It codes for CASSLGNRNTEAFF.

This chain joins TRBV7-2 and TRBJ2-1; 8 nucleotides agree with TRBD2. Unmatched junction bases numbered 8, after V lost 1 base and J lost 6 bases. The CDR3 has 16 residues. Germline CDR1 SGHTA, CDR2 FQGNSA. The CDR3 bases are TGTGCCAGCAGCTTAGGTGCGGGGGGCCGAGTCAATGAGCAGTTCTTC. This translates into CASSLGAGGRVNEQFF.

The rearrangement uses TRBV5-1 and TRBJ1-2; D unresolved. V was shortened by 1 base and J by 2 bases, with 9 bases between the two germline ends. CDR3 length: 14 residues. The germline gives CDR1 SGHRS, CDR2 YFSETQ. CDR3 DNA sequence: TGCGCCAGCAGCTTGATGGGAGGAAACTATGGCTACACCTTC. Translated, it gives CASSLMGGNYGYTF.

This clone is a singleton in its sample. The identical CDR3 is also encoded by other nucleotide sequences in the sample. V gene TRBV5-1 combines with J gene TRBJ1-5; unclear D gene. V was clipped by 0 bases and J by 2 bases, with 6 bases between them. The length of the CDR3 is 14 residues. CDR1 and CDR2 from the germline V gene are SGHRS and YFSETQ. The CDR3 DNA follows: TGCGCCAGCAGCTTGGCCGGGGGCAATCAGCCCCAGCATTTT. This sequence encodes CASSLAGGNQPQHF.

CDR3 in DNA: TGTGCCAGCAGCTTAGACGGGGGAGCTTTCTTT. Its translation: CASSLDGGAFF. The V and J genes are TRBV7-8 and TRBJ1-1; D is perhaps TRBD1 (5 bases). The CDR3 contains 11 residues. The germline V and J ends were trimmed by 1 base and 10 bases, with 7 bases remaining between them. Germline V lookup: CDR1 SGHVS, CDR2 FQNEAQ.

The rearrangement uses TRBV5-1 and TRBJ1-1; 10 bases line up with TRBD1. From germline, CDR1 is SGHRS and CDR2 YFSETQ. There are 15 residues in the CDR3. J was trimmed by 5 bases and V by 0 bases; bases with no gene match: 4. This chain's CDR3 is CASSLGDRGGTEAFF. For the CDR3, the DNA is TGCGCCAGCAGCTTGGGGGACAGGGGAGGAACTGAAGCTTTCTTT.